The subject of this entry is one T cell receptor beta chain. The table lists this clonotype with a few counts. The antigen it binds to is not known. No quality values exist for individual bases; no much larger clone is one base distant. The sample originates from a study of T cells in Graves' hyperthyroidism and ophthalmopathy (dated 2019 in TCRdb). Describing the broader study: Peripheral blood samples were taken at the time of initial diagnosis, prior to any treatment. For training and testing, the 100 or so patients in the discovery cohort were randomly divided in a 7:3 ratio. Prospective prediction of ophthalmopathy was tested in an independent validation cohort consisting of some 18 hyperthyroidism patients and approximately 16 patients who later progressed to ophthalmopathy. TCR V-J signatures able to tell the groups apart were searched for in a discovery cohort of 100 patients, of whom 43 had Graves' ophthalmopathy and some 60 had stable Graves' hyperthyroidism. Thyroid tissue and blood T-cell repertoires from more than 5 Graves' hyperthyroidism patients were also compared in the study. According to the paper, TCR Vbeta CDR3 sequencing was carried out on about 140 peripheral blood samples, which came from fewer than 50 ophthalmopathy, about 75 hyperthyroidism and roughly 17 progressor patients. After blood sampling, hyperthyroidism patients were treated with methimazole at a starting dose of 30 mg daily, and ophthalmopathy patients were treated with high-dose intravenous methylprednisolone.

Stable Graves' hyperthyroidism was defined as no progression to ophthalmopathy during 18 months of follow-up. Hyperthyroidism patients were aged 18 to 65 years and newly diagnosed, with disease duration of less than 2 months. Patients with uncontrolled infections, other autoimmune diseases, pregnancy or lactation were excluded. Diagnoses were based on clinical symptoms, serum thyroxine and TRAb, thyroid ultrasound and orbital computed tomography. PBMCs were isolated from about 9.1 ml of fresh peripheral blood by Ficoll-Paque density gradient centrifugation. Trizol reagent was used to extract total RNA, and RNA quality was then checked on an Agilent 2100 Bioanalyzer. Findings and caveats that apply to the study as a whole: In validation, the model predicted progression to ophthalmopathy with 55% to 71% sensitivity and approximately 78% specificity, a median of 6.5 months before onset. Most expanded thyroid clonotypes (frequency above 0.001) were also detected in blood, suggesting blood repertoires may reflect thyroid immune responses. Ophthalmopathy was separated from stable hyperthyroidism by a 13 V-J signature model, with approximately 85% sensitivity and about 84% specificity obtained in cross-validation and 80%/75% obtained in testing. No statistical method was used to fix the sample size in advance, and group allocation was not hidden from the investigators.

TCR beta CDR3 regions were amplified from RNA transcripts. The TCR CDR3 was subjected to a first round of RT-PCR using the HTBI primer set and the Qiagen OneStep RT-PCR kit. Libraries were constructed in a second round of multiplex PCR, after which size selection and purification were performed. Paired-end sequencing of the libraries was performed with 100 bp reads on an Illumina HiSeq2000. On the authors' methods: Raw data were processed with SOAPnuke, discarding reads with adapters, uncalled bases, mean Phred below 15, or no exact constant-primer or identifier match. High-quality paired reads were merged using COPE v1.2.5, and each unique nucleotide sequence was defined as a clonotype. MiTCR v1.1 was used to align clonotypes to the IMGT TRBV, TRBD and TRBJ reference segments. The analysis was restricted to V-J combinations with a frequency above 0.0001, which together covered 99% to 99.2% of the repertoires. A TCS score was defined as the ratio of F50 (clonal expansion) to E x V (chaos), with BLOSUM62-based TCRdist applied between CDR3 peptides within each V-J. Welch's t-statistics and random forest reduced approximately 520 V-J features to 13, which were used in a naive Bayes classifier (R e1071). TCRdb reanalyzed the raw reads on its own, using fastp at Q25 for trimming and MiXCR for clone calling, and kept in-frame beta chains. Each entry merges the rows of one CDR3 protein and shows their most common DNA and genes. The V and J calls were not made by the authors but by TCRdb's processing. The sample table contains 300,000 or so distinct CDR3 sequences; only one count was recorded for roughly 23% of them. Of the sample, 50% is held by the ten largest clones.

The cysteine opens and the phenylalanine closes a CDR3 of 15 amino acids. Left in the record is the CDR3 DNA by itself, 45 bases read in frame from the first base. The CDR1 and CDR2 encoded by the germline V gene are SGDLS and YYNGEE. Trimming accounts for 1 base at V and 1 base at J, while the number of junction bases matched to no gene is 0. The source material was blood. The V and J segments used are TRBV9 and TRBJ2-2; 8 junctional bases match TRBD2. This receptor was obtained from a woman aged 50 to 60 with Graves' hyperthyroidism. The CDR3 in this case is CASSVTSGNTGELFF. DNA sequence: TGTGCCAGCAGCGTAACTAGCGGGAACACCGGGGAGCTGTTTTTT. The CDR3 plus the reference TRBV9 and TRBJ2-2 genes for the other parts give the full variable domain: DSGVTQTPKHLITATGQRVTLRCSPRSGDLSVYWYQQSLDQGLQFLIQYYNGEERAKGNILERFSAQQFPDLHSELNLSSLELGDSALYFCASSVTSGNTGELFFGEGSRLTVL.